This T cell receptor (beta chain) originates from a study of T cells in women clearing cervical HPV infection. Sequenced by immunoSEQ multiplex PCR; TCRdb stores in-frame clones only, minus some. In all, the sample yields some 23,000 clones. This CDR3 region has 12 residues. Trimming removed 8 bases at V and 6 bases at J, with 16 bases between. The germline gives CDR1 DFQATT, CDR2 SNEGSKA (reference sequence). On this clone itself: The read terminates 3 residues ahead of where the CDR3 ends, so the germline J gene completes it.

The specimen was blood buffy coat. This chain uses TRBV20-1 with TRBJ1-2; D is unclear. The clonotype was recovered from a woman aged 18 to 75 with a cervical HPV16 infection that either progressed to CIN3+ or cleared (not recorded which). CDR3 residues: CSHVRVPNGYTF. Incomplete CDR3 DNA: TGCAGTCACGTCCGGGTCCCGAATGGC.